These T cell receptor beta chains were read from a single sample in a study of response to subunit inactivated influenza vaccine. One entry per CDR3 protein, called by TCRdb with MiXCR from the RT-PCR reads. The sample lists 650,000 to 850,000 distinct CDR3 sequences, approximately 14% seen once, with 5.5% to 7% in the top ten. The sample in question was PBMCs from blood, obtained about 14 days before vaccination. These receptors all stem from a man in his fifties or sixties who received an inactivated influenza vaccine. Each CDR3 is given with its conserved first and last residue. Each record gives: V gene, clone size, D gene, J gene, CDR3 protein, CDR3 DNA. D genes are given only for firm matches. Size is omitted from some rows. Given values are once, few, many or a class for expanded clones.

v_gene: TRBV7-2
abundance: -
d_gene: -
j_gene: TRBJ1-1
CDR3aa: CASSLVQGGYTEAFF
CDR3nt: TGTGCCAGCAGCTTAGTTCAGGGAGGTTACACTGAAGCTTTCTTT

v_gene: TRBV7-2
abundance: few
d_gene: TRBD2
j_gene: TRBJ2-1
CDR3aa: CASSFAGGINEQFF
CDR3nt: TGTGCCAGCAGCTTTGCGGGGGGGATCAATGAGCAGTTCTTC

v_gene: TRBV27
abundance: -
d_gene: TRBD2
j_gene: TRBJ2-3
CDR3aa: CASSRGLGTDTQYF
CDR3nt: TGTGCCAGCAGCCGGGGACTAGGTACAGATACGCAGTATTTT

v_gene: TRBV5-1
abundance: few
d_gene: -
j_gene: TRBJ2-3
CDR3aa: CASSPTGLQSTDTQYF
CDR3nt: TGCGCCAGCAGCCCTACGGGACTCCAAAGCACAGATACGCAGTATTTT

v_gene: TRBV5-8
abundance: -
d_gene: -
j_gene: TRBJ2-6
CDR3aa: CASSLVLGAAGANVLTF
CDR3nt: TGTGCCAGCAGCTTGGTCCTGGGGGCGGCTGGGGCCAACGTCCTGACTTTC

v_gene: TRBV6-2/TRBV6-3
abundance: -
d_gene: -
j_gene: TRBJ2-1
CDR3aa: CASRQGAEQFF
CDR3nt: TGTGCCAGCAGACAGGGTGCTGAGCAGTTCTTC

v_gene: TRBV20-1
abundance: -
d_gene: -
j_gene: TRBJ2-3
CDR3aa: CSATPMEGRIPDTQYF
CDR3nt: TGCAGTGCTACTCCTATGGAGGGGAGGATTCCAGATACGCAGTATTTT

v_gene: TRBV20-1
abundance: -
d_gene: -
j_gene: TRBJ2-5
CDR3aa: CSASSSAQETQYF
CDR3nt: TGCAGTGCTAGTTCCAGCGCCCAAGAGACCCAGTACTTC

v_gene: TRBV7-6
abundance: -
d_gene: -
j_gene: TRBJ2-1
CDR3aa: CASSRFTDNEQFF
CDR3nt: TGTGCCAGCAGCAGATTTACCGACAATGAGCAGTTCTTC

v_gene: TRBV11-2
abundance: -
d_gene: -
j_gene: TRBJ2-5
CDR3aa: CASSLEVTIFQETQYF
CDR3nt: TGTGCCAGCAGCTTAGAGGTCACTATCTTCCAAGAGACCCAGTACTTC

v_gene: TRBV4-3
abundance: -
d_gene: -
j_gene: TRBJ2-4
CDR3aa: CASSQGPRDIQYF
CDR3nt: TGCGCCAGCAGCCAAGGCCCGAGGGACATTCAGTACTTC

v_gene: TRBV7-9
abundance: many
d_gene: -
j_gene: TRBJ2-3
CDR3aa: CASSILERFTDTQYF
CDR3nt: TGTGCCAGCAGCATCCTAGAGCGGTTCACAGATACGCAGTATTTT

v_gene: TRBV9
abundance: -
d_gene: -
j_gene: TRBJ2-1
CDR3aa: CASSVGLGTGYNEQFF
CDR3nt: TGTGCCAGCAGCGTAGGCCTCGGGACGGGCTACAATGAGCAGTTCTTC

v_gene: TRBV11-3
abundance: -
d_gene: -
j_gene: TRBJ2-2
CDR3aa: CASSGGVRDNTGELFF
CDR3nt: TGTGCCAGCAGCGGAGGGGTCAGGGACAACACCGGGGAGCTGTTTTTT

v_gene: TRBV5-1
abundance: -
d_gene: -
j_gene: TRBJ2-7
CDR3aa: CASSLKGPAYEQYF
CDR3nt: TGCGCCAGCAGCTTGAAAGGACCCGCCTACGAGCAGTACTTC

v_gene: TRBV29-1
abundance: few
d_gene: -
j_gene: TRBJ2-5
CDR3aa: CSVTKGLPPETQYF
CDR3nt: TGCAGCGTCACGAAGGGCCTACCTCCAGAGACCCAGTACTTC

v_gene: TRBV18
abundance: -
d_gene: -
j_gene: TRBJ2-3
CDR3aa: CASSPWSDGFTDTQYF
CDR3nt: TGTGCCAGCTCACCGTGGTCGGACGGCTTCACAGATACGCAGTATTTT

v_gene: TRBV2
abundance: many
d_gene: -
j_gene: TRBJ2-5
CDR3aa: CASRVQETQYF
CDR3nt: TGTGCCAGCAGGGTCCAAGAGACCCAGTACTTC

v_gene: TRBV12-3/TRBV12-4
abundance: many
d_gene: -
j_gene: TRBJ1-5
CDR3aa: CASRRGTYNQPQHF
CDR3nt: TGTGCCAGCAGGCGGGGGACCTACAATCAGCCCCAGCATTTT

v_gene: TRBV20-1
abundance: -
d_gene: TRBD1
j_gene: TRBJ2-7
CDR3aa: CSASGTAYEQYF
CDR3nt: TGCAGTGCTAGTGGGACAGCCTACGAGCAGTACTTC

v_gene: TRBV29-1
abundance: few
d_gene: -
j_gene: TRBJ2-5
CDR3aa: CSVENNFGETQYF
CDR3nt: TGCAGCGTTGAAAACAATTTCGGGGAGACCCAGTACTTC

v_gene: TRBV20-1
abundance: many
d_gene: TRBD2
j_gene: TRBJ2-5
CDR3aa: CSARDQASGSFQRETQYF
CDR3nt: TGCAGTGCTAGAGATCAGGCTAGCGGGAGTTTCCAACGGGAGACCCAGTACTTC

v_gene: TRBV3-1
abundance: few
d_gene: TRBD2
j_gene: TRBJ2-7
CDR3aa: CASSHPQRESYEQYF
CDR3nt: TGTGCCAGCAGCCACCCCCAGCGGGAAAGCTACGAGCAGTACTTC

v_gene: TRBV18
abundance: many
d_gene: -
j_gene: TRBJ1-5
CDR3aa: CASSPGGPSNQPQHF
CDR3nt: TGTGCCAGCTCACCTGGAGGGCCTAGCAATCAGCCCCAGCATTTT

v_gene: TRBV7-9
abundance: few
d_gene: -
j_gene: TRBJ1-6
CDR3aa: CASSFSYNSPLHF
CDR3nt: TGTGCCAGCAGCTTCTCGTATAATTCACCCCTCCACTTT

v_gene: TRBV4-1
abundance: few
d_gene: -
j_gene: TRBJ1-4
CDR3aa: CASSQRLRGPINEKLFF
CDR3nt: TGCGCCAGCAGCCAACGGTTGAGGGGCCCGATTAATGAAAAACTGTTTTTT

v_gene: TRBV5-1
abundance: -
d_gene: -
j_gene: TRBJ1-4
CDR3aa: CASSGTTGEKLFF
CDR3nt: TGCGCCAGCAGCGGGACAACGGGTGAAAAACTGTTTTTT

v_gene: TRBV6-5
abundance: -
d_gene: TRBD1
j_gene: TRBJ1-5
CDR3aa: CASSPRRGPGQGAFGSWNQPQHF
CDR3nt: TGTGCCAGCAGTCCCCGGAGGGGCCCGGGACAGGGGGCGTTTGGGAGTTGGAATCAGCCCCAGCATTTT

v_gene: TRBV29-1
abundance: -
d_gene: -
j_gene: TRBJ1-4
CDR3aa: CSVYSGEKLFF
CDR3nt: TGCAGCGTCTACAGTGGTGAAAAACTGTTTTTT

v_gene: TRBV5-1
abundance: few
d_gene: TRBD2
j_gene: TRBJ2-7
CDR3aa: CASSPGLAGHEQYF
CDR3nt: TGCGCCAGCAGCCCGGGACTAGCGGGACACGAGCAGTACTTC

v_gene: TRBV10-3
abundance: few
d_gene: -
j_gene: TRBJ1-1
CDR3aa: CAITSQQNTEAFF
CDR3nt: TGTGCCATCACTTCTCAGCAGAACACTGAAGCTTTCTTT

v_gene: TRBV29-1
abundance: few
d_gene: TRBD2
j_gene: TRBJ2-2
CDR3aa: CSVGLAGWKITGELFF
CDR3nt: TGCAGCGTAGGACTAGCGGGGTGGAAAATCACCGGGGAGCTGTTTTTT

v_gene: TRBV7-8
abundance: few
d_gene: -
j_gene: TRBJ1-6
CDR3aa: CATSGSYNSPLHF
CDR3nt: TGTGCCACCTCAGGGTCCTATAATTCACCCCTCCACTTT

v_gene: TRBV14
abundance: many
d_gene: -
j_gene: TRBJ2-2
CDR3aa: CASSQVGGSTGELFF
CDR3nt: TGTGCCAGCAGCCAAGTAGGGGGGAGCACCGGGGAGCTGTTTTTT

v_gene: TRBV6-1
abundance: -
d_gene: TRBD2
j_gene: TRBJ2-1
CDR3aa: CASSQTAGGSYNEQFF
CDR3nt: TGTGCCAGCAGCCAAACAGCGGGAGGAAGTTACAATGAGCAGTTCTTC

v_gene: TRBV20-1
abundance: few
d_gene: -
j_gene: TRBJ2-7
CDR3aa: CSASGRAGRPYEQYF
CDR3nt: TGCAGTGCTAGCGGAAGGGCAGGGAGACCCTACGAGCAGTACTTC

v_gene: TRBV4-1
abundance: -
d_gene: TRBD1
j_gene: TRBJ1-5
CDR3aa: CASSQVQGAGQPQHF
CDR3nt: TGCGCCAGCAGCCAAGTACAGGGGGCTGGTCAGCCCCAGCATTTT

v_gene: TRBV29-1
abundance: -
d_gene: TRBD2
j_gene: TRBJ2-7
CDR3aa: CSVEGGTSGGSSYEQYF
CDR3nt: TGCAGCGTTGAAGGCGGAACTAGCGGGGGTTCCTCCTACGAGCAGTACTTC

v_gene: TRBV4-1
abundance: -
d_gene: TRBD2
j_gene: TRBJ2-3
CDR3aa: CASSEVLAGMTDTQYF
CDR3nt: TGCGCCAGCAGCGAAGTACTAGCGGGGATGACAGATACGCAGTATTTT

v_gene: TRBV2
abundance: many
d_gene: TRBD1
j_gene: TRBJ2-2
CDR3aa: CASRPPGQANTGELFF
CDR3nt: TGTGCCAGCAGACCTCCGGGACAGGCGAACACCGGGGAGCTGTTTTTT